Detailed here is one T cell receptor beta chain. In the naive CD8 group, cells lacked CD45RO and were positively selected for CCR7, so terminally differentiated effector memory CD45RA+ cells were left out. Clones were sequenced by immunoSEQ multiplex PCR, and TCRdb holds only the in-frame ones, with some missing. The repertoire holds 1.5 million to 2.5 million clones, with less than 95% as singletons. V was cut by 0 bases and J by 0 bases, with 12 bases left in between. This CDR3 is built from 17 residues. Germline CDR1 reads LGHNA; CDR2 reads YNFKEQ. This sample was taken from a study of shared clonotypes between healthy human individuals.

V usage is TRBV4-2 and J usage is TRBJ1-3, with D maybe TRBD1 (5 bases). The sequencing sample was made of naive CD8+ T cells sorted from blood. The source of this sequence is a man between 18 and 29 years old in good health. This CDR3 reads CASSQDRSGRSGNTIYF. CDR3 coding DNA: TGTGCCAGCAGCCAAGATCGGTCGGGACGCTCTGGAAACACCATATATTTT.